A selection of T cell receptor beta chains follows, all from one sample in a study of T cells in Graves' hyperthyroidism and ophthalmopathy. TCRdb reanalysed the multiplex PCR reads using MiXCR and keeps one entry per CDR3 protein. The sample records roughly 700,000 distinct CDR3 sequences, 14% being singletons. Sequencing was performed on blood. Receptors were obtained from a woman aged 18-29 years with Graves' hyperthyroidism. The CDR3 runs from the conserved cysteine through the conserved F or W. The D gene is left open where the match is weak.

D,V,CDR3
.,TRBV18,CASSPAGHEQYF
.,TRBV2,CASRYRVLNTEAFF
.,TRBV28,CASRTVYGYTF
TRBD1,TRBV11-1,CASSFDRGPYEQYF
.,TRBV7-9,CASSRDSMADTGELFF
TRBD1,TRBV18,CASSPTGVTDTQYF
.,TRBV30,CAWSTGSYNSPLHF
.,TRBV2,CASSLIQGSEQFF
TRBD2,TRBV9,CASSVLAGVNTNEQFF
.,TRBV9,CASSWGGGGVGSDEQFF
.,TRBV30,CAWSGSSISGQPQHF
.,TRBV28,CASSQTSTGTEQYF
TRBD1,TRBV19,CASTPDRGGTDTQYF
.,TRBV12-3/TRBV12-4,CASSLQGSGNTIYF
.,TRBV27,CASTTTPGSYGYTF
TRBD1,TRBV5-1,CASRSGQGSYEQYF
.,TRBV24-1,CATSGLPNTEAFF
.,TRBV20-1,CSVPPAIAYGYTF
TRBD2,TRBV2,CANLLAGSTDTQYF
.,TRBV3-1,CASSQDSTRRKTQYF
TRBD2,TRBV19,CASSPGLAVIIGDTQYF
.,TRBV2,CASLDYSSYNEQYF
.,TRBV9,CASSVDAGASTDTQYF
.,TRBV7-8,CASSPRRGGGNVEQYF